This record looks at one T cell receptor beta chain sequence and its context. No cognate antigen has been identified for it. No much larger clone is present one base from it, and per-base qualities are unavailable. This record comes from a study of OX40 agonist ivuxolimab in advanced cancers. Some background on the complete study: Ivuxolimab was an agonistic, fully human IgG2 monoclonal antibody directed against OX40 (CD134), a costimulatory receptor. Peripheral TCRbeta sequencing aimed to test whether ivuxolimab altered TCR sequence diversity and caused clonal T-cell expansion. Partial responses occurred in three dose-escalation patients, of whom one had hepatocellular carcinoma and two had cutaneous melanoma. In the dose-escalation cohort, around four fifths of patients were male, and the mean age was approximately 60 years, with a range of roughly 20 to 80. Of the 50 to 55 dose-escalation patients, hepatocellular carcinoma was present in around 20, melanoma in approximately 15, renal cell carcinoma in 9 and head and neck cancer in 9. Patients were allowed to have had prior anti-PD-1, anti-PD-L1 or anti-CTLA-4 therapy, and 30% to 40% of the dose-escalation patients had previously received checkpoint inhibitors. The paper reports the monotherapy dose-escalation portion (N of about 51 patients) of the phase I ivuxolimab trial. Intravenous ivuxolimab was administered to patients every 2 weeks at six dose levels: 0.01, 0.1, 0.3, 1.5, 3 and 10 mg/kg.

Genomic DNA was extracted from sorted cells for sequencing of the TCRbeta CDR3 region. TCRbeta CDR3 regions were sequenced using the immunoSEQ Assay. TCRdb holds this immuneACCESS table with in-frame rearrangements only. Some clones are missing; in checked studies, unresolved V genes explain under half, and the rest has no known cause. The sample yields about 100,000 clones; roughly 95% were counted once. The top ten clones comprise 2% of the sample. The trial excluded patients who had a history of autoimmune disease or were on systemic immunosuppression. In every dose cohort, peripheral blood was drawn for TCR sequencing at baseline, cycle 4 day 1, and cycle 7 day 1. The samples were drawn from a first-in-human, open-label, multicenter phase I dose-escalation trial of ivuxolimab. Adults with locally advanced or metastatic melanoma, renal cell carcinoma, hepatocellular carcinoma or head and neck squamous cell carcinoma were enrolled in the trial. Before TCR sequencing, CD4+ T cells and CD8+ T cells from peripheral blood were sorted into separate populations.

The full study reports these points: Antigen specificity was not determined for the clonally expanded peripheral T cells. Low levels of normalized T-cell clonal expansion were also seen in some patients who did not respond. At doses of 0.1 to 3.0 mg/kg, clonal expansion of both CD4+ and CD8+ T cells in blood was seen between baseline and week 6. After ivuxolimab, CD8+ T cells had more expanded clones than CD4+ T cells on average. Partial responders in the 0.1-3.0 mg/kg groups had among the lowest normalized peripheral clonal expansion, especially among CD8+ T cells.

Sequenced here: CD4+ or CD8+ T cells sorted from blood, sampled in a trial of the OX40 agonist ivuxolimab. This TCR derives from an adult with an advanced solid tumor such as melanoma, head and neck, liver or kidney cancer.

The nucleotide sequence is given as TGTGCCAGCAGCTCGGTCGTGCAGGGGACAGATACGCAGTATTTT. This gives the protein CASSSVVQGTDTQYF. This sequence uses TRBV11-2 and TRBJ2-3, with TRBD1 as a weak D call on 6 bases. CDR1 and CDR2 were assigned from the germline V gene as SGHAT and FQNNGV. At the junction V is shortened by 4 bases and J by 3 bases, with 14 bases in between. Reading from cysteine to phenylalanine, the CDR3 counts 15 amino acids. The read is trimmed to its CDR3 DNA, 45 bases read in frame from base 1.